The sample holds many counts of the clone carrying this T cell receptor beta chain. The data originate from a study of T cells in Graves' hyperthyroidism and ophthalmopathy. RNA transcripts were the template for amplifying TCR beta CDR3 regions. The TCR CDR3 first-round RT-PCR relied on the HTBI primer set. Each CDR3 protein is one row after TCRdb ran MiXCR on the multiplex PCR reads. The sample has around 250,000 distinct CDR3 sequences, roughly 14% seen once. Germline V gives CDR1 SNHLY, CDR2 FYNNEI. This CDR3 comprises 11 residues. Trimming at V came to 6 bases and at J to 12 bases, leaving 2 bases not matched to a gene.

The TCR comes from a woman in her thirties or forties with Graves' hyperthyroidism that later progressed to Graves' ophthalmopathy. The J gene is TRBJ2-1, the V gene TRBV2; 10 bases agree with TRBD2. Sequencing was performed on blood. This chain's CDR3 is CASSLAGGQFF. Here the CDR3 DNA reads TGTGCCAGCAGCTTAGCGGGAGGGCAGTTCTTC.